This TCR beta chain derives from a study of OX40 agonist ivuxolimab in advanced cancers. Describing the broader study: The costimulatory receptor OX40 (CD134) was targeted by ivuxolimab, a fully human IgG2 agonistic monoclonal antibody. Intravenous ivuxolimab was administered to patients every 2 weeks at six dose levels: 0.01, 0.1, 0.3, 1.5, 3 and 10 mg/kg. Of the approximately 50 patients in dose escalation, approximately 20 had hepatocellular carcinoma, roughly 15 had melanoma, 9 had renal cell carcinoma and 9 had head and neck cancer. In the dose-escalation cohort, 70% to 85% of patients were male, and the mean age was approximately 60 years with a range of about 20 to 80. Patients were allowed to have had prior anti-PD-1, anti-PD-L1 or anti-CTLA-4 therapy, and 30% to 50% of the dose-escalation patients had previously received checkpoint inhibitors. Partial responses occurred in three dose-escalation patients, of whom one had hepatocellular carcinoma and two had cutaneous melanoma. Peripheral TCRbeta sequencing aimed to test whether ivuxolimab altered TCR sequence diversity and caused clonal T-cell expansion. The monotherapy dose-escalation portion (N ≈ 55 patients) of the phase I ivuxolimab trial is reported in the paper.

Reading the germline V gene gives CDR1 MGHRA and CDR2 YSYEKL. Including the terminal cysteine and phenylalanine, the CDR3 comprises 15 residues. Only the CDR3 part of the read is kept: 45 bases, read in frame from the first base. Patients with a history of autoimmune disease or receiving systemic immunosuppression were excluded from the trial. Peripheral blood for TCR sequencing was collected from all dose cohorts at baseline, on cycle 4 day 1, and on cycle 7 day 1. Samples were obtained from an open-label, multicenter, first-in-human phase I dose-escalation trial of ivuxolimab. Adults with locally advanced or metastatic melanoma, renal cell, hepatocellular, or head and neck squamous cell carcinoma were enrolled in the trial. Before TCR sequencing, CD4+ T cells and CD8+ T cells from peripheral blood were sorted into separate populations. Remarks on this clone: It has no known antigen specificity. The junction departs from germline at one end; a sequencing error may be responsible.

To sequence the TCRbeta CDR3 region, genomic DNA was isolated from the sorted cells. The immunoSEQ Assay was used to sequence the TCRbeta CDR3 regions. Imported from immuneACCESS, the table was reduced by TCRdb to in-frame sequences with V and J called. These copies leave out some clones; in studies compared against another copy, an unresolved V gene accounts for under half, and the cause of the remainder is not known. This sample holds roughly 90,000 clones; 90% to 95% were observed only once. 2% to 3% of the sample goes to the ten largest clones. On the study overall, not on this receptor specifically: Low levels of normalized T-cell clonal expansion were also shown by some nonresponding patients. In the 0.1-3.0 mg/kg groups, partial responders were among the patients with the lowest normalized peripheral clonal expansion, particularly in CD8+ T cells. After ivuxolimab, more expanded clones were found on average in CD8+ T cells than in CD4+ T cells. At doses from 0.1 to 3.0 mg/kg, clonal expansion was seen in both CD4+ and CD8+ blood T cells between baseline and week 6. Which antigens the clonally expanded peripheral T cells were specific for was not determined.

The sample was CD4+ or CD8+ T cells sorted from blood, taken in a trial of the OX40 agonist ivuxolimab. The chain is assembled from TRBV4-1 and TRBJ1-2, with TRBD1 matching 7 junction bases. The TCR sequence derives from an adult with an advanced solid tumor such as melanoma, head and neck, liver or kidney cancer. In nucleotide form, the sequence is TGCGCCAGCAGCCAAGATCCCAGGGGGGGCATCAACCCTGACTTC. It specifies CASSQDPRGGINPDF.